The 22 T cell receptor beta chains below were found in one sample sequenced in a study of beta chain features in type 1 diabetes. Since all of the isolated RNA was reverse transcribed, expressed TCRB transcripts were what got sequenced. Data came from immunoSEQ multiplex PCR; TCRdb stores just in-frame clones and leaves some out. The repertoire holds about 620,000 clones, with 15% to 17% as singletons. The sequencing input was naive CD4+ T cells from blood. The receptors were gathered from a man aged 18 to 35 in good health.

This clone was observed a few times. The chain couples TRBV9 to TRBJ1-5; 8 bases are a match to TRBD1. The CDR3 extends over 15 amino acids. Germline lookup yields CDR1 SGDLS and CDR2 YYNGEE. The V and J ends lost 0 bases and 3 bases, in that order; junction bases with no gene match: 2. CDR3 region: CASSVGTGHNQPQHF. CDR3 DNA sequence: TGTGCCAGCAGCGTAGGGACAGGGCACAATCAGCCCCAGCATTTT. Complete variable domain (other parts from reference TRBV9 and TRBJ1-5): DSGVTQTPKHLITATGQRVTLRCSPRSGDLSVYWYQQSLDQGLQFLIQYYNGEERAKGNILERFSAQQFPDLHSELNLSSLELGDSALYFCASSVGTGHNQPQHFGDGTRLSIL.

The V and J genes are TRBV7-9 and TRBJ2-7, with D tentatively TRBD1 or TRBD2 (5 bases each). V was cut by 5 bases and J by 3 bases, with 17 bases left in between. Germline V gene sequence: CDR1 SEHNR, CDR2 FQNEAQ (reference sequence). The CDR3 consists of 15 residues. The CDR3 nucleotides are TGTGCCAGCAGCCCTCAACCGGGACGAGGCTACGAGCAGTACTTC. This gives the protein CASSPQPGRGYEQYF.

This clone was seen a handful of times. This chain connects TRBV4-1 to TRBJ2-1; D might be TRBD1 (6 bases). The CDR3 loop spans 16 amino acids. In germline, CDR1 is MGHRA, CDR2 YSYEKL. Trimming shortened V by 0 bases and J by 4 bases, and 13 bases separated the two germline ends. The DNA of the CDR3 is TGCGCCAGCAGCCAAGATCAGCGGACAGCATACAATGAGCAGTTCTTC. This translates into CASSQDQRTAYNEQFF.

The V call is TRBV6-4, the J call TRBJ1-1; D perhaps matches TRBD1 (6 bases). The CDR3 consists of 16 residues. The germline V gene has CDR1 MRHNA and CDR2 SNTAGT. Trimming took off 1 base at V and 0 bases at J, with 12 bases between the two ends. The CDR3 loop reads CASSDLQGPMNTEAFF. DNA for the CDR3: TGTGCCAGCAGTGACTTACAGGGCCCCATGAACACTGAAGCTTTCTTT.

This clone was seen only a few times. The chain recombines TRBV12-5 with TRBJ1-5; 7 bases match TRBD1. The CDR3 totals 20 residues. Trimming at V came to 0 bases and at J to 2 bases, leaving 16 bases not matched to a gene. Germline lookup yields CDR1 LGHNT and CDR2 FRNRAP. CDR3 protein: CASGLVRDGQDPLGNQPQHF. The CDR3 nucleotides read TGTGCTAGTGGTTTGGTAAGGGACGGACAGGACCCCCTTGGCAATCAGCCCCAGCATTTT. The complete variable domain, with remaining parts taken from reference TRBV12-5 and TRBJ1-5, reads DARVTQTPRHKVTEMGQEVTMRCQPILGHNTVFWYRQTMMQGLELLAYFRNRAPLDDSGMPKDRFSAEMPDATLATLKIQPSEPRDSAVYFCASGLVRDGQDPLGNQPQHFGDGTRLSIL.

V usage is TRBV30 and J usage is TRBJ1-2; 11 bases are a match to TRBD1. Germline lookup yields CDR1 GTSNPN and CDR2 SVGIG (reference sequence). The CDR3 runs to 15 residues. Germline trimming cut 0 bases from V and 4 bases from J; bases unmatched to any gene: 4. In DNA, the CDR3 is TGTGCCTGGAGTGTAAGGACAGGGGGCTTCTATGGCTACACCTTC. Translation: CAWSVRTGGFYGYTF. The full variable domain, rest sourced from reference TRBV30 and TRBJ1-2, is SQTIHQWPATLVQPVGSPLSLECTVEGTSNPNLYWYRQAAGRGLQLLFYSVGIGQISSEVPQNLSASRPQDRQFILSSKKLLLSDSGFYLCAWSVRTGGFYGYTFGSGTRLTVV.

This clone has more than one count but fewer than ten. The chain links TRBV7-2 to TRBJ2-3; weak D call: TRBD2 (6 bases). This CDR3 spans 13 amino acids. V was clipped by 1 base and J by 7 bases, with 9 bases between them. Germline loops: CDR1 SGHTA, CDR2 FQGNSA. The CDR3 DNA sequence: TGTGCCAGCAGCTTAGGCGGGGAACATACGCAGTATTTT. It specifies CASSLGGEHTQYF.

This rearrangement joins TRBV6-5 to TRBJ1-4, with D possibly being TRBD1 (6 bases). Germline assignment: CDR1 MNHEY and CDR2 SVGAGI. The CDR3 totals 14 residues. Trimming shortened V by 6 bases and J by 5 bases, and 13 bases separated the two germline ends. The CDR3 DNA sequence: TGTGCCAGCAGACAGGGAATCGCGAATGAAAAACTGTTTTTT. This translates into CASRQGIANEKLFF.

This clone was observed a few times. This CDR3 reads CASSPQGKDEAFF. The CDR3 DNA sequence: TGTGCCAGCTCCCCCCAGGGGAAGGATGAAGCTTTCTTT. J is TRBJ1-1 and V is TRBV18; D may be TRBD1 (6 bases). This CDR3 region has 13 residues. Germline V gene data show CDR1 as KGHSH and CDR2 as LQKENI. V was cut by 6 bases and J by 7 bases, with 15 bases left in between.

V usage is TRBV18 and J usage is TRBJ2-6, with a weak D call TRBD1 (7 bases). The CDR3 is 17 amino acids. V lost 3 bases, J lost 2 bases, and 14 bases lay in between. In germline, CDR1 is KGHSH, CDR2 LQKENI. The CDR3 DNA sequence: TGTGCCAGCTCACCCTATGCAGGGGGGACTGGGGCCAACGTCCTGACTTTC. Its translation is CASSPYAGGTGANVLTF.

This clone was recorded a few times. The CDR3 sequence is CASSPRTENYGYTF. In DNA, the CDR3 is TGTGCCAGCTCACCACGGACCGAAAACTATGGCTACACCTTC. The V gene is TRBV18, the J gene TRBJ1-2; D not resolved. CDR3 length: 14 amino acids. Germline V gene lookup returns CDR1 KGHSH and CDR2 LQKENI. The V and J ends lost 1 base and 2 bases respectively, with 8 bases between them.

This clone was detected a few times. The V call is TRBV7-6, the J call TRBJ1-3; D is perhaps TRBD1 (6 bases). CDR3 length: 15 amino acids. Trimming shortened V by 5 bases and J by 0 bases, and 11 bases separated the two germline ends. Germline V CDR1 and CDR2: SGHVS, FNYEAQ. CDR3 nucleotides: TGTGCCAGCAGCCCTACAGGGATCTCTGGAAACACCATATATTTT. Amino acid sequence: CASSPTGISGNTIYF.

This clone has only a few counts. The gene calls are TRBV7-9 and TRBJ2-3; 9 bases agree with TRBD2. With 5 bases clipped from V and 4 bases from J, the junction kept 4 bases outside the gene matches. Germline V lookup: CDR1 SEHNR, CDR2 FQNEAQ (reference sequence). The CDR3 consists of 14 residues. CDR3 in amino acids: CASSRSGSADTQYF. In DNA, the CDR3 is TGTGCCAGCAGCCGTAGCGGGAGTGCAGATACGCAGTATTTT.

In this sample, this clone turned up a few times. In DNA form, the CDR3 reads TGTGCCAGCAGCTCCGGGGTTCCTGAGCAGTTCTTC. It codes for CASSSGVPEQFF. The gene calls are TRBV5-4 and TRBJ2-1; TRBD2 might be the D (5 bases). V was trimmed by 3 bases and J by 9 bases, leaving 10 bases between them. The CDR3 is made up of 12 amino acids. Looked up from germline, CDR1 is SGHNT and CDR2 is YYREEE (reference sequence).

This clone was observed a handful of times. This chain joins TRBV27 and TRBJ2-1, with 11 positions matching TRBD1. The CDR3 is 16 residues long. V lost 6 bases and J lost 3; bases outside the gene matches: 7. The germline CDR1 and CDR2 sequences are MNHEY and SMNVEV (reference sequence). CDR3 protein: CASRLAGTGGYNEQFF. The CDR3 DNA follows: TGTGCCAGCAGATTGGCCGGGACAGGGGGCTACAATGAGCAGTTCTTC.

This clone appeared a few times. This CDR3 reads CASSLPPQGSNTEAFF. In DNA, the CDR3 is TGCGCCAGCAGCCTCCCCCCGCAGGGGTCGAACACTGAAGCTTTCTTT. The chain uses TRBV5-1 and TRBJ1-1; possible D gene TRBD1, 6 bases. Trimming took off 4 bases at V and 1 base at J, with 17 bases between the two ends. The CDR3 sequence is 16 residues long. CDR1 and CDR2 (germline): SGHRS, YFSETQ.

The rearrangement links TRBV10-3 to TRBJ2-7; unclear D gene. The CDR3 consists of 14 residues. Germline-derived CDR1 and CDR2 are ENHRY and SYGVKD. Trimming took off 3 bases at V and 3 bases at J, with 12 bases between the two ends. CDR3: CAISENGQSYEQYF. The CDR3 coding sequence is TGTGCCATCAGTGAAAACGGTCAAAGCTACGAGCAGTACTTC.

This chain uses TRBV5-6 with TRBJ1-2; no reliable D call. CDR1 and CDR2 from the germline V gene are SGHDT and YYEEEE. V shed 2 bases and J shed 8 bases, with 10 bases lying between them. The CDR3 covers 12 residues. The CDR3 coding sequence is TGTGCCAGCAGCTTAACGGCGAGGGGCTACACCTTC. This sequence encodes CASSLTARGYTF.

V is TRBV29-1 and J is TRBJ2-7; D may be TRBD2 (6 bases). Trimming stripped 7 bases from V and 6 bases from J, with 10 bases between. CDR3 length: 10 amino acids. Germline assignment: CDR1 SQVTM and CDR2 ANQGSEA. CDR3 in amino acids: CSAGTGEQYF. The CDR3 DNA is TGCAGCGCCGGGACTGGCGAGCAGTACTTC.

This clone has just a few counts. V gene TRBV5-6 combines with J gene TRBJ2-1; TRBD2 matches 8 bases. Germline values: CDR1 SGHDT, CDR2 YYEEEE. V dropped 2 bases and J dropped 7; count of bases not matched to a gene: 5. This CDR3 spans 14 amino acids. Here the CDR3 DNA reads TGTGCCAGCAGCTTCGCGGGACTAGTAAATGAGCAGTTCTTC. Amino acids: CASSFAGLVNEQFF.

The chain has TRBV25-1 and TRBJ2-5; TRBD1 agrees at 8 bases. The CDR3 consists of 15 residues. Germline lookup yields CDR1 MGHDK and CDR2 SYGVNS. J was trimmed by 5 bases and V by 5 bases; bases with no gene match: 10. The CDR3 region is CASSSMDRARETQYF. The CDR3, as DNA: TGTGCCAGCAGTTCCATGGACAGGGCTAGGGAGACCCAGTACTTC.

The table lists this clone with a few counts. CDR3 amino acids: CASAPRLGVHEQYF. The CDR3 region has the DNA TGTGCCAGCGCCCCTAGGCTAGGGGTCCACGAGCAGTACTTC. The rearrangement links TRBV9 to TRBJ2-5; the D gene is possibly TRBD1 (5 bases). The DNA end favors TRBJ2-7, so the J call may be wrong. Per germline, CDR1 SGDLS and CDR2 YYNGEE. The CDR3 runs to 14 residues.